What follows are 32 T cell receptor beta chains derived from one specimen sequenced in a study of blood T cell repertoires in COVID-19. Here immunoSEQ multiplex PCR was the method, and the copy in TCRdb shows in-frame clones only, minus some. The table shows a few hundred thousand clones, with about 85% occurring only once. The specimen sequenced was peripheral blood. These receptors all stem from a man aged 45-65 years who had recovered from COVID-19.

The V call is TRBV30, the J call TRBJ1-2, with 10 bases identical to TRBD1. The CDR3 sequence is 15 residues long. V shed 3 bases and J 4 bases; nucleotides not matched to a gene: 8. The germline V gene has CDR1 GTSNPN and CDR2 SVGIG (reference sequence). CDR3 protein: CAWRSRDRGAYGYTF. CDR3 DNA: TGTGCCTGGAGGTCCCGGGACAGGGGTGCCTATGGCTACACCTTC.

The CDR3 loop is CASSYRAGGTEQFF. Written as DNA, the CDR3 is TGTGCCAGCAGTTACAGGGCGGGAGGGACTGAGCAGTTCTTC. The V and J genes are TRBV6-5 and TRBJ2-1; 9 bases fit TRBD2. The CDR3 contains 14 residues. V was clipped by 2 bases and J by 9 bases; unmatched bases: 5. Germline-derived CDR1 and CDR2 are MNHEY and SVGAGI.

The CDR3 DNA is TGCGCCAGCAGCCAAGCGGACAGAAGCACAGATACGCAGTATTTT. It encodes CASSQADRSTDTQYF. The gene calls are TRBV4-1 and TRBJ2-3; weak D call: TRBD1 (6 bases). Between the trimmed V and J ends, which lost 1 base and 0 bases, there was a span of 8 bases. The CDR3 extends over 15 amino acids. Germline CDR1 and CDR2: MGHRA and YSYEKL.

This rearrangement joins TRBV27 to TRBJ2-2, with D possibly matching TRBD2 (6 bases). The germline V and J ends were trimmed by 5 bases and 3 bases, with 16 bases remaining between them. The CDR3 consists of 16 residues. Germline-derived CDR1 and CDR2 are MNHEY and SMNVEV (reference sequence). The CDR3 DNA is TGTGCCAGCAGTCCGCCTGGGCGGGAACACACCGGGGAGCTGTTTTTT. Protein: CASSPPGREHTGELFF.

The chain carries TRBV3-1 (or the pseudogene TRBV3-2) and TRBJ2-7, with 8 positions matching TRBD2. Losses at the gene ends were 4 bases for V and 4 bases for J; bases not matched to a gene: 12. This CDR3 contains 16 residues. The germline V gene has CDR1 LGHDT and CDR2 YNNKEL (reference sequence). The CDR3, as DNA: TGTGCCAGCAGCCCTCCGACCGCAGGCGGGAGGTACGAGCAGTACTTC. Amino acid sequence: CASSPPTAGGRYEQYF.

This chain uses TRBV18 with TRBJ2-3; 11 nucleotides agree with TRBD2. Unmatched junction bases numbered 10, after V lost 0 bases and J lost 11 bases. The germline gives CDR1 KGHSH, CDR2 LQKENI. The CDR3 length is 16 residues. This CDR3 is CASSPPLAGVERQQYF. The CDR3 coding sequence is TGTGCCAGCTCACCACCACTAGCGGGAGTAGAACGCCAGCAGTATTTT. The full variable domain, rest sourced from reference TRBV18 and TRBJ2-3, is NAGVMQNPRHLVRRRGQEARLRCSPMKGHSHVYWYRQLPEEGLKFMVYLQKENIIDESGMPKERFSAEFPKEGPSILRIQQVVRGDSAAYFCASSPPLAGVERQQYFGPGTRLTVL.

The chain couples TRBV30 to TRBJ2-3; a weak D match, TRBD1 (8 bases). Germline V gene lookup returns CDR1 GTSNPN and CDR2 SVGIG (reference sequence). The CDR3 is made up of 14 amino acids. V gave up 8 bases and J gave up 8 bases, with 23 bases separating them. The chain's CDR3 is CATRWTGRVGTQYF. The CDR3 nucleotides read TGTGCCACCCGGTGGACAGGGAGGGTCGGTACGCAGTATTTT.

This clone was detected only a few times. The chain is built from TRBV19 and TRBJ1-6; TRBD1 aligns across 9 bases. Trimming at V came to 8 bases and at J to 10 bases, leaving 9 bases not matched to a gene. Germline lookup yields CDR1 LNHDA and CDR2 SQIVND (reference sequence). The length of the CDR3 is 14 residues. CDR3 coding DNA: TGTGCCAGTGAGTACAGGGGGCGCGGATCACCCCTCCACTTT. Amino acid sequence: CASEYRGRGSPLHF.

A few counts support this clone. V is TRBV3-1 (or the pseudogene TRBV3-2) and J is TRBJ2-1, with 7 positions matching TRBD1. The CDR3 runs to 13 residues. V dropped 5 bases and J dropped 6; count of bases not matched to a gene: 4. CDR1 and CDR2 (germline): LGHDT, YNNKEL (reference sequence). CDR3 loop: CASSSNRGNEQFF. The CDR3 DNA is TGTGCCAGCAGCTCTAACAGGGGCAATGAGCAGTTCTTC.

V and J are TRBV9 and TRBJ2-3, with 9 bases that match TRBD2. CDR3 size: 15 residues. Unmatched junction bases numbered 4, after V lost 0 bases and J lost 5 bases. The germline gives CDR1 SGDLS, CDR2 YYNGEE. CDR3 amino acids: CASSVVAGAGDTQYF. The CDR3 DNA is TGTGCCAGCAGCGTAGTAGCGGGAGCAGGAGATACGCAGTATTTT.

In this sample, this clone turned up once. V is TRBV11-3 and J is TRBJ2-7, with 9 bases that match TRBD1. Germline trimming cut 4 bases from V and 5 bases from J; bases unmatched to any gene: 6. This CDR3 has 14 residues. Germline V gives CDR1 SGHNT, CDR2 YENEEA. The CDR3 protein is CASSSGQGGNEQYF. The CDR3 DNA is TGTGCCAGCAGCTCGGGACAGGGTGGAAACGAGCAGTACTTC.

The CDR3, as DNA: TGTGCCACCAGTGATTCACGGACAGGGGACTATGGCTACACCTTC. Its protein product is CATSDSRTGDYGYTF. V gene TRBV24-1 combines with J gene TRBJ1-2; 9 bases fit TRBD1. The CDR3 covers 15 residues. Germline V gene lookup returns CDR1 KGHDR and CDR2 SFDVKD. The trim removed 2 bases at V and 3 bases at J, leaving 3 bases unmatched.

The CDR3 DNA is TGTGCCAGTAGTATATATACTAGCGGGAGGTTTGGTAATGAGCAGTTCTTC. Translated, it gives CASSIYTSGRFGNEQFF. The chain uses TRBV19 and TRBJ2-1, with TRBD2 matching over 12 bases. The CDR3 runs 17 residues. The germline gives CDR1 LNHDA, CDR2 SQIVND (reference sequence). J lost 7 bases, V lost 2 bases, and 9 bases had no gene match.

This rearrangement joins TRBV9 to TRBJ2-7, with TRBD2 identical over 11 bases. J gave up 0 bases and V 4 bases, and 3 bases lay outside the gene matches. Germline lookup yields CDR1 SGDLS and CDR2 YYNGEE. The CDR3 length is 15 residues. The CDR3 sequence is CASSFGTSGSYEQYF. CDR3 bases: TGTGCCAGCAGCTTCGGGACTAGCGGCTCCTACGAGCAGTACTTC.

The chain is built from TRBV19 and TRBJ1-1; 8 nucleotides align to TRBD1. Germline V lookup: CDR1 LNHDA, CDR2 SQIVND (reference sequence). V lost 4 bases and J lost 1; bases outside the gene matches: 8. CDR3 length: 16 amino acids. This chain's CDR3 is CASSTNPRGPNTEAFF. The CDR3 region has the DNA TGTGCCAGTAGTACCAACCCCAGGGGGCCGAACACTGAAGCTTTCTTT.

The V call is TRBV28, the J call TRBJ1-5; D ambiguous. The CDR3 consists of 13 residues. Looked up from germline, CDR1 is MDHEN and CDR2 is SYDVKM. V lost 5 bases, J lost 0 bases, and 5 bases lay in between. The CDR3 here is CASSRDSNQPQHF. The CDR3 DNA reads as TGTGCCAGCAGTCGCGATAGCAATCAGCCCCAGCATTTT. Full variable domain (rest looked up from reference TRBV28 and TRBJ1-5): DVKVTQSSRYLVKRTGEKVFLECVQDMDHENMFWYRQDPGLGLRLIYFSYDVKMKEKGDIPEGYSVSREKKERFSLILESASTNQTSMYLCASSRDSNQPQHFGDGTRLSIL.

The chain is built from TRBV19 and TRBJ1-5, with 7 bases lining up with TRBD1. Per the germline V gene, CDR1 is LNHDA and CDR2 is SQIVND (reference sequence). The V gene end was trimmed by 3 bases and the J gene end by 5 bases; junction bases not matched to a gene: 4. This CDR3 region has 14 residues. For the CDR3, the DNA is TGTGCCAGTAGTATCAAGACAGGGCATCAGCCCCAGCATTTT. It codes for CASSIKTGHQPQHF.

CDR3 amino acids: CASTQSGVSYEQYF. The CDR3 coding sequence is TGTGCCAGCACCCAATCGGGAGTCTCCTACGAGCAGTACTTC. This chain connects TRBV7-9 to TRBJ2-7; D is possibly TRBD2 (6 bases). CDR3 length: 14 amino acids. Germline CDR1 reads SEHNR; CDR2 reads FQNEAQ (reference sequence). V was pared by 7 bases and J by 0 bases, with 13 bases between.

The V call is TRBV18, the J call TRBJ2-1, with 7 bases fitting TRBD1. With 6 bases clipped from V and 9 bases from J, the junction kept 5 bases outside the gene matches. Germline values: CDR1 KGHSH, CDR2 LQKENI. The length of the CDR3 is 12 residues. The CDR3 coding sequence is TGTGCCAGCTCGCCCGGACAGGTTGAGCAGTTCTTC. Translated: CASSPGQVEQFF.

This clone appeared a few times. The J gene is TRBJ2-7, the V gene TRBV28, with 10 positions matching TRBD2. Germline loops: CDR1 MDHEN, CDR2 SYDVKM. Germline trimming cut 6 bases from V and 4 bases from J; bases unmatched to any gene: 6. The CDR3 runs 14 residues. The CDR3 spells CASRGGTSEYEQYF. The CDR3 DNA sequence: TGTGCCAGCAGGGGGGGGACTAGCGAATACGAGCAGTACTTC.

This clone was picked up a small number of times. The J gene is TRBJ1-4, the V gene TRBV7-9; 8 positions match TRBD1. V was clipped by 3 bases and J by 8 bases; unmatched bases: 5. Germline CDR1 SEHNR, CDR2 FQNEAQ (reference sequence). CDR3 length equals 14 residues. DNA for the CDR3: TGTGCCAGCAGCTTCAGGGGGCAAGAAGAAAAACTGTTTTTT. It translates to CASSFRGQEEKLFF.

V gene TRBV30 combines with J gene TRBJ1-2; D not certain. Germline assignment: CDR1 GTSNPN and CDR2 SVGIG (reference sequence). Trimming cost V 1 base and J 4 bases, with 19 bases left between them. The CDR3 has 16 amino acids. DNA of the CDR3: TGTGCCTGGAGTGGGACCGGGAATCGGCTTGGCTATGGCTACACCTTC. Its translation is CAWSGTGNRLGYGYTF.

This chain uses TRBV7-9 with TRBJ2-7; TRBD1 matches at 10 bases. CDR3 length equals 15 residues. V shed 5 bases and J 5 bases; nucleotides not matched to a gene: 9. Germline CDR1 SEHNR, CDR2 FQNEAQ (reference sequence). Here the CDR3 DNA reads TGTGCCAGCAGCAGAACCGGGACAGGGGCAAACGAGCAGTACTTC. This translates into CASSRTGTGANEQYF.

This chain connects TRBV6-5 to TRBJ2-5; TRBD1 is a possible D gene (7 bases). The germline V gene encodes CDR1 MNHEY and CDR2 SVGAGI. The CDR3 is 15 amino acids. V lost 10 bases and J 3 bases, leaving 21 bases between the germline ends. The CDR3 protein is CATLLGQGGKETQYF. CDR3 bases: TGTGCCACCCTCCTGGGGCAGGGGGGTAAAGAGACCCAGTACTTC.

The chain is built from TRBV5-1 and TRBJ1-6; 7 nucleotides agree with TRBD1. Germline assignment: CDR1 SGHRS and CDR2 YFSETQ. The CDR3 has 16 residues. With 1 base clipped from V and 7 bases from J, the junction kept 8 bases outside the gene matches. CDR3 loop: CASSLPTGTANSPLHF. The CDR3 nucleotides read TGCGCCAGCAGCTTGCCAACTGGGACAGCGAATTCACCCCTCCACTTT.

The CDR3, as DNA: TGTGCCAGCAGTTACGGTACGGGAGGGTTATACGAGCAGTACTTC. Translation gives CASSYGTGGLYEQYF. This chain connects TRBV6-5 to TRBJ2-7; 8 nucleotides align to TRBD2. Germline V CDR1 and CDR2: MNHEY, SVGAGI. CDR3 length equals 15 residues. The junction had 7 bases not matched to a gene; V was cut back by 2 bases and J by 4 bases.

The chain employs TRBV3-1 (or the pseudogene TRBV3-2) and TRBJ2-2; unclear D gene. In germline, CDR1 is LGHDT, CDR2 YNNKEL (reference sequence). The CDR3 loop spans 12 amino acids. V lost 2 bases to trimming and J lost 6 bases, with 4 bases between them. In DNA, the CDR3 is TGTGCCAGCAGCCAATCTTCCGGGGAGCTGTTTTTT. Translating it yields CASSQSSGELFF.

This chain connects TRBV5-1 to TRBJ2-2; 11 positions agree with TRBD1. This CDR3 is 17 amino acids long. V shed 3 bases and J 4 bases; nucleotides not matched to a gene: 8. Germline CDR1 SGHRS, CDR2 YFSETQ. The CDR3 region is CASSYLSGTGGTGELFF. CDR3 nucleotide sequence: TGCGCCAGCAGCTACCTCTCCGGGACAGGGGGCACCGGGGAGCTGTTTTTT. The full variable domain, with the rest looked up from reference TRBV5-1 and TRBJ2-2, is KAGVTQTPRYLIKTRGQQVTLSCSPISGHRSVSWYQQTPGQGLQFLFEYFSETQRNKGNFPGRFSGRQFSNSRSEMNVSTLELGDSALYLCASSYLSGTGGTGELFFGEGSRLTVL.

The CDR3 loop reads CASSPGQGVSEKLFF. The CDR3 DNA follows: TGTGCCAGCAGTCCCGGACAGGGCGTCAGTGAAAAACTGTTTTTT. The chain couples TRBV6-6 to TRBJ1-4; TRBD1 aligns across 8 bases. The CDR3 contains 15 residues. The V gene's germline CDR1 is MNHNY and CDR2 SVGAGI (reference sequence). Trimming cost V 5 bases and J 7 bases; bases outside gene matches: 9.

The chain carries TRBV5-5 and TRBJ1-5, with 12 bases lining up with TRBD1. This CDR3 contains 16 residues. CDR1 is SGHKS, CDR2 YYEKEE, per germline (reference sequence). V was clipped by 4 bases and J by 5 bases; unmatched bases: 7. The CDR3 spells CASSPRDRGRDQPQHF. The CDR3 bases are TGTGCCAGCAGCCCCCGGGACAGGGGGCGCGATCAGCCCCAGCATTTT. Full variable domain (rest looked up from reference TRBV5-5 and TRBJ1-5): DAGVTQSPTHLIKTRGQQVTLRCSPISGHKSVSWYQQVLGQGPQFIFQYYEKEERGRGNFPDRFSARQFPNYSSELNVNALLLGDSALYLCASSPRDRGRDQPQHFGDGTRLSIL.

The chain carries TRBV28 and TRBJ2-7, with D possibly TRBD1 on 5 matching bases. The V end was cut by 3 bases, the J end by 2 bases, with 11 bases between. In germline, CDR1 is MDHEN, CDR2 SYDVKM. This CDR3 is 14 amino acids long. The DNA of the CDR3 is TGTGCCAGCAGTTTTTGGGGCACTACCTACGAGCAGTACTTC. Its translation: CASSFWGTTYEQYF.

This CDR3 reads CASSLSGTGGREQYF. The CDR3 DNA reads TGTGCCAGCAGTTTGTCCGGGACAGGGGGAAGGGAGCAGTACTTC. The chain links TRBV28 to TRBJ2-7; 11 bases agree with TRBD1. After removal of 3 bases from V and 7 bases from J, the junction contained 8 bases not matched to a gene. This CDR3 contains 15 residues. Germline CDR1 and CDR2: MDHEN and SYDVKM.